This TCR beta chain was recorded in a study of blood T cells in healthy people across ages. Study-wide results and caveats: Strong correlation linked observed beta diversity and percent naive T cells.

With respect to this clonotype: No antigen is known for it.

Together with a sample-barcoded 5' primer, a J-beta primer mix was included in a second PCR lasting roughly 6 to 12 cycles. One entry per CDR3 protein, called by TCRdb with MiXCR from the 5' RACE reads. The table shows 1,300,000 or so distinct CDR3 sequences, with roughly 64% occurring only once. The germline gives CDR1 SQVTM, CDR2 ANQGSEA. Trimming took 2 bases from V and 0 from J; bases not matched to a gene: 5. The CDR3 is 16 amino acids. This sequence was found in a man between 18 and 29 years old in good health. The sample taken for sequencing was blood. The rearrangement links TRBV29-1 to TRBJ2-1; TRBD2 agrees at 9 bases. CDR3: CSVETASGTSYNEQFF. The DNA of the CDR3 is TGCAGCGTTGAAACGGCTAGCGGGACCTCCTACAATGAGCAGTTCTTC.